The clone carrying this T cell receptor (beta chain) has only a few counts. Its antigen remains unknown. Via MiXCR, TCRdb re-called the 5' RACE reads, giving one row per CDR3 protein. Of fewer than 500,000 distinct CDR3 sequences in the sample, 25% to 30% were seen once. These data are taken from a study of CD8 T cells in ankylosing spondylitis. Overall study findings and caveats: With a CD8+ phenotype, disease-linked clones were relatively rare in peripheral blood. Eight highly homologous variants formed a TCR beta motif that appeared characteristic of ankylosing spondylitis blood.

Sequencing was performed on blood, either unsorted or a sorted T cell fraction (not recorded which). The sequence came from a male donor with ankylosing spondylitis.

The CDR3 loop reads CSAQPPGLAGADTQYF. The CDR3 nucleotides read TGCAGTGCACAGCCCCCGGGACTAGCGGGAGCAGATACGCAGTATTTT. V usage is TRBV20-1 and J usage is TRBJ2-3, with 14 bases aligning to TRBD2. V lost 6 bases and J lost 4; bases outside the gene matches: 9. Germline lookup yields CDR1 DFQATT and CDR2 SNEGSKA (reference sequence). This CDR3 is 16 amino acids long.